Presented here are 19 T cell receptor delta chains from one specimen sequenced in a study of gamma delta lymphoproliferative disorders and STAT genes. The receptor sequences were amplified from genomic DNA of peripheral blood mononuclear cells. TCRdb re-called the multiplex PCR reads through CATT. The sample has about 1,600 delta-chain clones, roughly 1.2% seen once; the top ten hold around three fifths. Source material: blood. All receptors come from a human donor in good health.

This clone was detected a few times. A far larger clone is a single base away, which makes a read error likely. Other DNA sequences in this sample translate to the same CDR3. For the CDR3, the DNA is TGTGCTCTTGGGGAACTAGATACCTCCTACAGGGGGCTGGGGGATCTCTTGACAGCACAACTCTTCTTT. It codes for CALGELDTSYRGLGDLLTAQLFF. The chain recombines TRDV1 with TRDJ2, with TRDD3 matching 9 bases. Looked up from germline, CDR1 is TSWWSYY and CDR2 is QGS. V shed 0 bases, J shed 2 bases, and the junction held 22 bases outside the gene matches. CDR3 size: 23 residues.

This clone is deemed medium-sized. A far larger clone is only one base removed, so a read error is likely. The chain joins TRDV1 to TRDJ1, with TRDD3 matching 12 bases. In germline, CDR1 is TSWWSYY, CDR2 QGS. The CDR3 runs to 22 residues. V dropped 2 bases and J dropped 3; count of bases not matched to a gene: 22. CDR3 amino acids: CALGEGGYDPGGYEENADKLIF. The CDR3 DNA sequence: TGTGCTCTTGGGGAAGGGGGATATGACCCTGGGGGATACGAAGAGAACGCCGATAAACTCATCTTT.

Comments on this clone: The protein TCRdb gives is from a much larger clone and does not agree with this DNA's translation at residue 15, likely a read error; the protein shown here comes from the DNA. The V gene is TRDV2, the J gene TRDJ1; 9 bases agree with TRDD3. The CDR3 extends over 16 amino acids. Germline CDR1 is GEAIGNYY and CDR2 is EKD. Here the CDR3 reads CACDALLGDHTDKLTF. The DNA of the CDR3 is TGTGCCTGTGACGCCCTACTGGGGGACCACACCGATAAACTCACCTTT.

The table lists this clone with a few counts. A far larger clone is only one base removed, so a read error is likely. The sample has other DNA sequences that encode this CDR3 too. The chain combines TRDV1 with TRDJ1; 10 bases align to TRDD3. The V segment lost 4 bases and the J segment 4 bases; nucleotides outside the gene matches: 21. This CDR3 comprises 20 residues. Germline loops: CDR1 TSWWSYY, CDR2 QGS. CDR3 DNA: TGTGCTCTTGGGGCTCCTTACCCTGCAAGGAACTGGGGGATCGTCGATAAACTCATCTTT. Protein sequence: CALGAPYPARNWGIVDKLIF.

Notes on this clone: TCRdb's protein for this DNA is that of a much larger clone and differs from the translation at residue 8, likely a read error; the protein shown is the DNA translation. This chain uses TRDV1 with TRDJ1, with 9 bases that match TRDD3. J lost 2 bases, V lost 1 base, and 32 bases had no gene match. CDR1 and CDR2 (germline): TSWWSYY, QGS. This CDR3 comprises 25 residues. The CDR3 DNA is TGTGCTCTTGGGGAACGGGCTCCAGTTTTCCCACTGGGGGACGTTAACCCATGGGATACCGATAAACTCATCTTT. Translating gives CALGERAPVFPLGDVNPWDTDKLIF.

In its sample, this clone was seen a few times. The chain uses TRDV1 and TRDJ1, with 8 bases identical to TRDD3. Germline CDR1 reads TSWWSYY; CDR2 reads QGS. This CDR3 spans 15 amino acids. The trim removed 4 bases at V and 0 bases at J, leaving 4 bases unmatched. The CDR3 spells CALGARLGDTDKLIF. CDR3 DNA: TGTGCTCTTGGGGCCAGACTGGGGGACACCGATAAACTCATCTTT.

Comments on this clone: TCRdb assigns this DNA the protein of a much larger clone, which departs from its translation at residue 17; this likely reflects a read error, and the protein shown comes from translating the DNA. The V call is TRDV2, the J call TRDJ3; TRDD3 matches 12 bases. This CDR3 is 19 amino acids long. Germline CDR1 GEAIGNYY, CDR2 EKD. CDR3 bases: TGTGCCTGTGACACCCTACTGGGGGATACCTCCTGGGACACCCGACAGATATTTTTC. It translates to CACDTLLGDTSWDTRQIFF.

This clone was seen more than once but under ten times. TCRdb shows a much larger clone's protein in place of this DNA's translation, and the two differ at residue 3, likely through a read error; the protein shown is translated from the DNA. The V call is TRDV2, the J call TRDJ1; 13 bases map to TRDD3. The germline gives CDR1 GEAIGNYY, CDR2 EKD. CDR3 length equals 18 residues. The CDR3 DNA sequence: TGTGCCCGTGACACAGTACTGGGGGATACGCGGTACACCGATAAACTCATCTTT. This gives the protein CARDTVLGDTRYTDKLIF.

In the case of this clone: TCRdb's protein, taken from a much larger clone, differs from this DNA's translation at residue 3, likely owing to a read error; the protein displayed comes from the DNA. The chain joins TRDV2 to TRDJ1, with TRDD3 matching over 9 bases. Germline CDR1 and CDR2: GEAIGNYY and EKD. This CDR3 is 18 amino acids long. The CDR3 DNA sequence: TGTGCCTTTGACACGCTGCCTGGGGGATCTCGGTACACCGATAAACTCATCTTT. Protein sequence: CAFDTLPGGSRYTDKLIF.

This clone was observed a few times. TCRdb pairs this DNA with a much larger clone's protein that differs at residue 8, likely a read error; the protein shown was translated from the DNA. The V and J genes are TRDV1 and TRDJ2; 10 nucleotides match TRDD3. The junction had 21 bases not matched to a gene; V was cut back by 0 bases and J by 2 bases. The CDR3 sequence is 23 residues long. CDR1 and CDR2 from the germline V gene are TSWWSYY and QGS. The CDR3 protein is CALGELDASYRGLGDLLTAQLFF. The CDR3, as DNA: TGTGCTCTTGGGGAACTAGATGCCTCCTACAGGGGACTGGGGGATCTCTTGACAGCACAACTCTTCTTT.

Concerning this clone: TCRdb shows a much larger clone's protein in place of this DNA's translation, and the two differ at residue 5, likely through a read error; the protein shown is translated from the DNA. V gene TRDV1 combines with J gene TRDJ1, with D tentatively TRDD2 (9 bases). V was trimmed by 4 bases and J by 0 bases, leaving 36 bases between them. The CDR3 has 23 amino acids. In germline, CDR1 is TSWWSYY, CDR2 QGS. CDR3: CALGASASFLLHWGLKYTDKLIF. The CDR3, as DNA: TGTGCTCTTGGGGCCTCAGCCTCCTTCCTACTTCACTGGGGGCTCAAGTACACCGATAAACTCATCTTT.

Only a few counts were recorded for this clone. The protein in TCRdb stems from a much larger clone and differs at residue 13 from this DNA's translation, likely a read error; here the protein is translated from the DNA. The chain is built from TRDV2 and TRDJ1; 9 nucleotides agree with TRDD3. Unmatched junction bases numbered 18, after V lost 4 bases and J lost 4 bases. This CDR3 contains 18 residues. Germline CDR1 reads GEAIGNYY; CDR2 reads EKD. CDR3 DNA: TGTGCCTGTGAAGGTCTTGCGGTGGGGGATAAGTACAACGATAAACTCATCTTT. It translates to CACEGLAVGDKYNDKLIF.

As regards this clone: The protein given by TCRdb reflects a much larger clone and differs at residue 12 from this DNA's translation, likely from a read error; the protein shown is the DNA's translation. J is TRDJ1 and V is TRDV2; 8 bases map to TRDD3. Germline CDR1 and CDR2: GEAIGNYY and EKD. The CDR3 has 15 amino acids. Here the CDR3 DNA reads TGTGCCTGTGACCAACTGGGGGGCTACACCGATAGACTCATCTTT. This sequence encodes CACDQLGGYTDRLIF.

By share, this clone ranks as medium-sized. With a far larger clone one base away, a read error is the likely cause. CDR3 sequence: CACGQLGGYTDKLIF. The CDR3 region has the DNA TGTGCCTGTGGCCAACTGGGGGGCTACACCGATAAACTCATCTTT. This chain links TRDV2 with TRDJ1, with 8 bases lining up with TRDD3. The CDR3 contains 15 residues. CDR1 and CDR2 (germline): GEAIGNYY, EKD. Losses at the gene ends were 5 bases for V and 0 bases for J; bases not matched to a gene: 7.

Remarks on this clone: TCRdb attributes to this sequence the protein of a much larger clone, which differs from the DNA translation at residue 5; a read error is likely, and the protein displayed is translated from the DNA. V is TRDV2 and J is TRDJ3, with TRDD3 matching 12 bases. Germline V gene data show CDR1 as GEAIGNYY and CDR2 as EKD. CDR3 length: 19 residues. Losses at the gene ends were 3 bases for V and 0 bases for J; bases not matched to a gene: 5. CDR3 bases: TGTGCCTGTGACGCCCTACTGGGGGATACCTCCTGGGACACCCGACAGATGTTTTTC. This sequence encodes CACDALLGDTSWDTRQMFF.

This clone turned up a few times. Translating this DNA gives a protein that differs at residue 11 from the TCRdb one, which belongs to a much larger clone; a read error is likely, and the protein shown is this translation. This chain uses TRDV2 with TRDJ1, with 7 bases that match TRDD3. Germline V gene lookup returns CDR1 GEAIGNYY and CDR2 EKD. This CDR3 has 19 residues. The J segment lost 2 bases and the V segment lost 0 bases, leaving 17 bases of the junction unmatched. CDR3 sequence (DNA): TGTGCCTGTGACACCGTTAAGGGATACACCCCCGGGGGAACCGATAAACTCATCTTT. As protein: CACDTVKGYTPGGTDKLIF.

As for this clone: This probably arose from a read error, given a far larger clone one base away. This specimen includes other DNA sequences encoding the same CDR3. The chain combines TRDV2 with TRDJ1, with D possibly being TRDD2 or TRDD3 (7 bases each). CDR1 and CDR2 from the germline V gene are GEAIGNYY and EKD. The CDR3 has 20 amino acids. Between the trimmed V and J ends, which lost 0 bases and 6 bases, there was a span of 31 bases. CDR3 in DNA: TGTGCCTGTGACACCGTTCCTACGTCCTTACTTGCCGGGGGATCGAATAAACTCATCTTT. This sequence encodes CACDTVPTSLLAGGSNKLIF.

For this clone: This likely stems from a read error, as it lies one base from a far larger clone. Distinct nucleotide sequences in the sample also encode this CDR3. The CDR3 nucleotides read TGTGCCTGTGACACCCTGCGGGGGTTGGATAAACTCATCTTT. Translating it yields CACDTLRGLDKLIF. The rearrangement joins TRDV2 to TRDJ1; D is possibly TRDD3 (5 bases). Between the trimmed V and J ends, which lost 0 bases and 5 bases, there was a span of 12 bases. In germline, CDR1 is GEAIGNYY, CDR2 EKD. The CDR3 consists of 14 residues.

This clone has only a few counts. A far bigger clonotype differs at one base, so this is likely a read error. The same CDR3 can be traced to other DNA sequences in this sample. The J gene is TRDJ2, the V gene TRDV1; 8 bases are shared with TRDD3. Germline values: CDR1 TSWWSYY, CDR2 QGS. The CDR3 sequence is 24 residues long. CDR3 in amino acids: CALGEDRNYPSVWGILALTAQLFF. The CDR3 nucleotides read TGTGCTCTTGGGGAAGATCGGAACTACCCATCGGTTTGGGGGATTTTAGCTTTGACAGCGCAACTCTTCTTT.